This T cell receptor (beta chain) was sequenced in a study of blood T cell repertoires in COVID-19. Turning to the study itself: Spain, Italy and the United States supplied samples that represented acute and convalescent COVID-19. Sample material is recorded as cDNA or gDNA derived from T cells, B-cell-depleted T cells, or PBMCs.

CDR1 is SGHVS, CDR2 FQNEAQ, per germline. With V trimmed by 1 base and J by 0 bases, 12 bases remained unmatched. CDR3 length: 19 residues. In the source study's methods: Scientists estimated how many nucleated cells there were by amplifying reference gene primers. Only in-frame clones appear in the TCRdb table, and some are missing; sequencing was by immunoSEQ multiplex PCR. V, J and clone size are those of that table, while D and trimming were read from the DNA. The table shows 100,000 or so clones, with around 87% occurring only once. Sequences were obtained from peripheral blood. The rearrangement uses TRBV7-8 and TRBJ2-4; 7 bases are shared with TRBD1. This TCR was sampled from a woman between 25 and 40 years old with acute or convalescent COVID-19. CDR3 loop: CASSLGQGVDWLAKNIQYF. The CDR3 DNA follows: TGTGCCAGCAGCTTAGGGCAGGGGGTCGACTGGCTAGCCAAAAACATTCAGTACTTC.